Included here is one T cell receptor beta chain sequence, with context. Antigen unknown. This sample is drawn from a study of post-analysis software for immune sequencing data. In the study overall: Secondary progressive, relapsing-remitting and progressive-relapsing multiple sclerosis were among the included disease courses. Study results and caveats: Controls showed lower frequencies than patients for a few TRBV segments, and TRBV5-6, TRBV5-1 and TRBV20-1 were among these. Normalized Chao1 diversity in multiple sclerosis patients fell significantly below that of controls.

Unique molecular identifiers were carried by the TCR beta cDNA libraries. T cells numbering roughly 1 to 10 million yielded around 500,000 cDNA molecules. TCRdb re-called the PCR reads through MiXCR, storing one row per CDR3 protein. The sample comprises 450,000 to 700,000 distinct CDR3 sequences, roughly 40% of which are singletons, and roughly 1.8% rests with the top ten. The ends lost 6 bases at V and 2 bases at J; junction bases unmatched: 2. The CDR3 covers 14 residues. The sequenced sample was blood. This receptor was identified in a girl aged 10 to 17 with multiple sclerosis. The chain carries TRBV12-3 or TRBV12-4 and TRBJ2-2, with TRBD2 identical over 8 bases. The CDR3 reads CASRVAGNTGELFF. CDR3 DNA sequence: TGTGCCAGCAGAGTAGCGGGAAACACCGGGGAGCTGTTTTTT.